Reported below is one TCR beta chain. This clonotype occurred many times. It has no known antigen specificity. Base qualities are not at hand, and no much larger clone is one base apart. The CDR3 sequence holds 17 residues, the cysteine and phenylalanine included. The entry retains the CDR3 DNA only, 51 bases that are in frame from base 1. The germline V gene supplies CDR1 SGHDT and CDR2 YYEEEE. V ends up 4 bases short and J 4 bases short, with an unmatched junction base count of 11. The data were taken from a study of T-cell reconstitution after alpha-beta-depleted transplantation in children listed by TCRdb under 2016. Turning to the overall study: T-cell immune reconstitution after TCRalphabeta/CD19-depleted allogeneic hematopoietic cell transplantation in children was quantitatively tracked in the study by means of TCR repertoire profiling.

Receptor libraries were prepared by PCR. This sample was sequenced with an Illumina HiSeq 2500. TCR libraries were prepared with molecular barcoding, using unique molecular identifiers to normalize TCRbeta repertoire quantification. The public reads were run again by TCRdb, first through fastp at Q25 and then through MiXCR, and only productive beta chains were kept. Each record represents a unique CDR3 protein, reported with the most common genes and DNA among its rows. This sample has around 680,000 distinct CDR3 sequences in its table, and roughly 17% of those were observed once. The ten largest account for approximately 1% of the sample.

The source was PBMCs from the stem cell graft donor, collected from the stem cell graft. The receptor's source is a human donor who donated a stem cell graft to a child with acute myeloid leukemia. Here the chain combines TRBV5-6 and TRBJ2-2, with 9 junctional bases fitting TRBD1. At the DNA level, the sequence is TGTGCCAGCAGCGAGAGGGACAGGGCGCATTTCACCGGGGAGCTGTTTTTT. This is translated as CASSERDRAHFTGELFF.